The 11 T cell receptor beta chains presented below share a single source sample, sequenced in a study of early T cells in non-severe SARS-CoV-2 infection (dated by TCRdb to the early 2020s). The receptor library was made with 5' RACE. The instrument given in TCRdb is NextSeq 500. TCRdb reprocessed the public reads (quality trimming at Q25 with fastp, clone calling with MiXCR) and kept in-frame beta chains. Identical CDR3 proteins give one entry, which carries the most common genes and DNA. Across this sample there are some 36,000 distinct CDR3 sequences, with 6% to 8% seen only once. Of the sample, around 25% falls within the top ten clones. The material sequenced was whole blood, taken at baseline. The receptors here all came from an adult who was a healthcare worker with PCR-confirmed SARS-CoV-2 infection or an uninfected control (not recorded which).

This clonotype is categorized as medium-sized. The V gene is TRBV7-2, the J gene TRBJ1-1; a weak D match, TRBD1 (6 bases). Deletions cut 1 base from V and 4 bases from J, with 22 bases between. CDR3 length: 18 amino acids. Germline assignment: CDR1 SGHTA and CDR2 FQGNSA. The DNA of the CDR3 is TGTGCCAGCAGCTTAGGACCTCGACAGGCAGCTCAGGGCACTGAAGCTTTCTTT. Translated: CASSLGPRQAAQGTEAFF.

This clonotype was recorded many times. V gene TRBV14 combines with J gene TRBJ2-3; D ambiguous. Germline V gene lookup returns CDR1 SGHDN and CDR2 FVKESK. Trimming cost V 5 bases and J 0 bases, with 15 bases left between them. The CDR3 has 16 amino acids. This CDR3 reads CASSARGLLSTDTQYF. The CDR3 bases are TGTGCCAGCAGCGCCCGAGGTCTGCTAAGCACAGATACGCAGTATTTT.

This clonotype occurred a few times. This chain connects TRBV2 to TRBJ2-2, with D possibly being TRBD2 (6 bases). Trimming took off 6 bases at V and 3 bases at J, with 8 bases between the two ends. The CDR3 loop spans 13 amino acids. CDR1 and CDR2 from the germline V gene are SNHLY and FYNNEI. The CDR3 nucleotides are TGTGCCAGCAGGGTAGCGGACACCGGGGAGCTGTTTTTT. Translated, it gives CASRVADTGELFF.

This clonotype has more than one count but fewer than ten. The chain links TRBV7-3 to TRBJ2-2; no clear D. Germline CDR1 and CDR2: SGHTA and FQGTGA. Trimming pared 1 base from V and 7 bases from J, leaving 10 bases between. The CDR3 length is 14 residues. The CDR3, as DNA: TGTGCCAGCAGCTTAAACCCCGTAGGCGGGGAGCTGTTTTTT. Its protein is CASSLNPVGGELFF.

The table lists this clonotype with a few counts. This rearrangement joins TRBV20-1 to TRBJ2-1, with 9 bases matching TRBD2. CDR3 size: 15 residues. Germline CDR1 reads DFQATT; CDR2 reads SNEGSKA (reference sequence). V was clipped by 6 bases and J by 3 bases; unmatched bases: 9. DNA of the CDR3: TGCAGTGCGGACCCGGGACTAGCTAACTACAATGAGCAGTTCTTC. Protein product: CSADPGLANYNEQFF.

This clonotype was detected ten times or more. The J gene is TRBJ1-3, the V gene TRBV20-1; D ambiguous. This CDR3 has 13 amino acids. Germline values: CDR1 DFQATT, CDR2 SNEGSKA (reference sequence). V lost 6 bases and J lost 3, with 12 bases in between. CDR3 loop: CSAPTDGGNTIYF. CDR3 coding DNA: TGCAGTGCACCCACGGACGGTGGAAACACCATATATTTT.

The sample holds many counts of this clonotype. The CDR3 region is CASSFTGSPQHF. For the CDR3, the DNA is TGTGCCAGCAGTTTCACAGGGTCGCCCCAGCATTTT. This chain joins TRBV12-3 or TRBV12-4 and TRBJ1-5; TRBD1 might be the D (6 bases). V dropped 3 bases and J dropped 9 bases, with 9 bases sitting between them. The length of the CDR3 is 12 residues.

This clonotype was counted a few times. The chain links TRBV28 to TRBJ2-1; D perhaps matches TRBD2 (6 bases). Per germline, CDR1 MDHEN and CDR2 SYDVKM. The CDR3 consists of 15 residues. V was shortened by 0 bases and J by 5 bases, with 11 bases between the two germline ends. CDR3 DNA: TGTGCCAGCAGTTTATGGTTAGCGGAGGACAATGAGCAGTTCTTC. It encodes CASSLWLAEDNEQFF.

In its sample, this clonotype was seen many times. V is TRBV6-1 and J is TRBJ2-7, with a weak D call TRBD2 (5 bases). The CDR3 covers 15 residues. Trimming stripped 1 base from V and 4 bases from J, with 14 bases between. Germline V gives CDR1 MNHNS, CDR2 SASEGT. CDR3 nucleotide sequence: TGTGCCAGCAGTGAAGAGGGATTCGGACTTTACGAGCAGTACTTC. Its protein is CASSEEGFGLYEQYF.

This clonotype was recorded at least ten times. CDR3 amino acids: CSANSGTASYEQYF. The CDR3 DNA reads TGCAGTGCTAACAGCGGGACAGCGTCCTACGAGCAGTACTTC. This chain joins TRBV20-1 and TRBJ2-7; the D call may be TRBD1 or TRBD2 (7 bases each). This CDR3 contains 14 residues. Trimming stripped 4 bases from V and 1 base from J, with 14 bases between. Germline CDR1 reads DFQATT; CDR2 reads SNEGSKA (reference sequence).

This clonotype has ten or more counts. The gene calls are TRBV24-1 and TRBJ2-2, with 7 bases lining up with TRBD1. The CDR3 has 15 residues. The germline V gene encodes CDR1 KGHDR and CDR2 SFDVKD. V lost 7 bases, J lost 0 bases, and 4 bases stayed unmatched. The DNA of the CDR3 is TGTGCCACCAGCTTGACAGGGCCGAACACCGGGGAGCTGTTTTTT. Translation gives CATSLTGPNTGELFF.